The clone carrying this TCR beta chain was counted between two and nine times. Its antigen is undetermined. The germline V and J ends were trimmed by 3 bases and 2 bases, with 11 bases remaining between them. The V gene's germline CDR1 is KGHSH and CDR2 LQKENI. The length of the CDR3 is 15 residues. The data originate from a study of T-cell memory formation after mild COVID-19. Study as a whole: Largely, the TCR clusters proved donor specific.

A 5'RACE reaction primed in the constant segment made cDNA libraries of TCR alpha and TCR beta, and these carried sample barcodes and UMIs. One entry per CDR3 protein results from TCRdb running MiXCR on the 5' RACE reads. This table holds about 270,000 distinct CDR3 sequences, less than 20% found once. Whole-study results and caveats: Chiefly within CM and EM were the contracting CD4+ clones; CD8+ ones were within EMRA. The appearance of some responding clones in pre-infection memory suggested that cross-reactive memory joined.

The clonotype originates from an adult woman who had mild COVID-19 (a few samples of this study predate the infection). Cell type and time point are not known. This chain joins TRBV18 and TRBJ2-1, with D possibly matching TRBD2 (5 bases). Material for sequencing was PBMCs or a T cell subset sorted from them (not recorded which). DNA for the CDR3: TGTGCCAGCTCACCCCGAGGGCTAACCTACAATGAGCAGTTCTTC. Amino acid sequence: CASSPRGLTYNEQFF.